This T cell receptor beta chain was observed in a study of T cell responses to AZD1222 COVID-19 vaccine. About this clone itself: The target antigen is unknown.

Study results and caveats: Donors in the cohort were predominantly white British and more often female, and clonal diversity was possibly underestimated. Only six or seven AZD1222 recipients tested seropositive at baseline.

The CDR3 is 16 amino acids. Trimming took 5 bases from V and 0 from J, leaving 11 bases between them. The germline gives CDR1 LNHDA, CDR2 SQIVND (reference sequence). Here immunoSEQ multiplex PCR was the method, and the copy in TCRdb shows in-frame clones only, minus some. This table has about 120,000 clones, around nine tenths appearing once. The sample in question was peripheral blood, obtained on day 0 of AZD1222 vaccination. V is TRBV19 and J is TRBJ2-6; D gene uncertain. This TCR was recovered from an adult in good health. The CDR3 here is CASSSAQTSGANVLTF. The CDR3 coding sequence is TGTGCCAGTAGTTCGGCACAGACCTCTGGGGCCAACGTCCTGACTTTC.